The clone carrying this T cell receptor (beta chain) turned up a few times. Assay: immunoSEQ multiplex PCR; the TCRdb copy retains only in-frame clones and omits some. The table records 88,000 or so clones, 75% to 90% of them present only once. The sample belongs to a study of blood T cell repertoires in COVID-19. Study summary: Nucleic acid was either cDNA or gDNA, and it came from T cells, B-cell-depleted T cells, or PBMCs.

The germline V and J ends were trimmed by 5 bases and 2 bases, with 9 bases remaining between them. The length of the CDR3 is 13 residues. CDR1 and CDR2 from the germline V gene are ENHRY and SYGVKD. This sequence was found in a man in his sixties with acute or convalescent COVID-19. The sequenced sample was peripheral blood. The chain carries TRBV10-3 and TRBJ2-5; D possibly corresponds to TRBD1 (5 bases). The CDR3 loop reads CAISNRQQETQYF. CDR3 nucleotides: TGTGCCATCAGTAATAGACAGCAAGAGACCCAGTACTTC.